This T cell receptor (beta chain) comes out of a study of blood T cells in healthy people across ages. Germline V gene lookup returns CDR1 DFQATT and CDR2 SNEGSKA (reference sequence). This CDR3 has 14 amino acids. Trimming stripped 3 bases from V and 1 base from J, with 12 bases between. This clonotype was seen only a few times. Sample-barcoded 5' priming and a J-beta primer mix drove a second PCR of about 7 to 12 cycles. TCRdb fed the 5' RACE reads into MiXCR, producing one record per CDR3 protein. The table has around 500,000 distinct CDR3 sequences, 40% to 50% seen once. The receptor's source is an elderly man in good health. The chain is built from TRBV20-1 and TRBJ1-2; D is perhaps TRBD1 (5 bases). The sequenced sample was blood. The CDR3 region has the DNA TGCAGTGCTAGGGAAGGGGCGGGTAACTATGGCTACACCTTC. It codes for CSAREGAGNYGYTF.